These T cell receptor beta chains were read from a single sample in a study of cytomegalovirus exposure and HLA in healthy donors. Profiled with immunoSEQ multiplex PCR; TCRdb holds only in-frame clones, not every one. The sample holds roughly 120,000 clones, 70% to 90% seen once. Sequenced sample: PBMCs. These receptors all stem from a man aged 18-30 years in good health and CMV-seronegative. The CDR3 runs from the conserved cysteine through the conserved F or W. The order of the fields is D gene, J gene, V gene, clone size, CDR3 DNA, CDR3 protein. D genes are given only for firm matches. Expanded clones are given a class, and other clones once, few, many or no size at all.

d_call: TRBD1; j_call: TRBJ2-7; v_call: TRBV2; clone_size: few; cdr3_nt: TGTGCCAGCAGTAGGGACAGCGAGCAGTACTTC; cdr3_aa: CASSRDSEQYF
d_call: .; j_call: TRBJ1-1; v_call: TRBV2; clone_size: few; cdr3_nt: TGTGCCAGCAGTGAAGGGAGGTGGGAAGCTTTCTTT; cdr3_aa: CASSEGRWEAFF
d_call: TRBD1; j_call: TRBJ2-5; v_call: TRBV4-1; clone_size: .; cdr3_nt: TGCGCCAGCACCGTAACCGGGACAGGGGAGACCCAGTACTTC; cdr3_aa: CASTVTGTGETQYF
d_call: TRBD1; j_call: TRBJ1-1; v_call: TRBV4-3; clone_size: .; cdr3_nt: TGCGCCAGCAGCCAATCGACAGGGGGCAGTACTGAAGCTTTCTTT; cdr3_aa: CASSQSTGGSTEAFF
d_call: TRBD1; j_call: TRBJ1-1; v_call: TRBV5-1; clone_size: .; cdr3_nt: TGCGCCAGCAGCTTGGCTGGACAGGGGAGAGGCACTGAAGCTTTCTTT; cdr3_aa: CASSLAGQGRGTEAFF
d_call: .; j_call: TRBJ2-3; v_call: TRBV19; clone_size: .; cdr3_nt: TGTGCCAGTAAGGAGACTAGCACAGATACGCAGTATTTT; cdr3_aa: CASKETSTDTQYF
d_call: .; j_call: TRBJ2-4; v_call: TRBV6-1; clone_size: .; cdr3_nt: TGTGCCAGCAGTGACGTGGCGGTAGCCAAAAACATTCAGTACTTC; cdr3_aa: CASSDVAVAKNIQYF
d_call: TRBD2; j_call: TRBJ2-5; v_call: TRBV14; clone_size: .; cdr3_nt: TGTGCCAGCAGCCATTGGACTAGCGGGAGTTTCATAGAGACCCAGTACTTC; cdr3_aa: CASSHWTSGSFIETQYF
d_call: .; j_call: TRBJ1-6; v_call: TRBV10-3; clone_size: .; cdr3_nt: TGTGCCATCAGTGAGTCCCCGGCGGAAAATTCACCCCTCCACTTT; cdr3_aa: CAISESPAENSPLHF
d_call: .; j_call: TRBJ1-2; v_call: TRBV18; clone_size: .; cdr3_nt: TGTGCCAGCTCTAGCCCTCATTCTGGGGCTTATGGCTACACCTTC; cdr3_aa: CASSSPHSGAYGYTF
d_call: .; j_call: TRBJ1-2; v_call: TRBV27; clone_size: .; cdr3_nt: TGTGCCAGCAGTTTTTTATCGGACAGCTATGGCTACACCTTC; cdr3_aa: CASSFLSDSYGYTF
d_call: .; j_call: TRBJ2-7; v_call: TRBV19; clone_size: few; cdr3_nt: TGTGCCAGTAGTATTGGGAGAGCTGACGAGCAGTACTTC; cdr3_aa: CASSIGRADEQYF
d_call: .; j_call: TRBJ1-5; v_call: TRBV28; clone_size: .; cdr3_nt: TGTGCCAGCAAATTGATTACAGGGCCTGATAGCAATCAGCCCCAGCATTTT; cdr3_aa: CASKLITGPDSNQPQHF
d_call: .; j_call: TRBJ1-1; v_call: TRBV9; clone_size: .; cdr3_nt: TGTGCCAGCAGCGAGGTCGGGGAAGCTTTCTTT; cdr3_aa: CASSEVGEAFF
d_call: .; j_call: TRBJ1-2; v_call: TRBV6-1; clone_size: .; cdr3_nt: TGTGCCAGCAGCTCAGGTGACTATGGCTACACCTTC; cdr3_aa: CASSSGDYGYTF
d_call: TRBD2; j_call: TRBJ2-2; v_call: TRBV4-3; clone_size: .; cdr3_nt: TGCGCCAGCAGCCAAGATACGAGACTAGCGGGGCCGGGGACCGGGGAGCTGTTTTTT; cdr3_aa: CASSQDTRLAGPGTGELFF
d_call: .; j_call: TRBJ2-1; v_call: TRBV4-3; clone_size: .; cdr3_nt: TGCGCCAGCAGCCAAGACAGGATCGATGAGCAGTTCTTC; cdr3_aa: CASSQDRIDEQFF
d_call: .; j_call: TRBJ2-7; v_call: TRBV7-9; clone_size: .; cdr3_nt: TGTGCCAGCAGCTTGACGCAGGCCAGCTCCTACGAGCAGTACTTC; cdr3_aa: CASSLTQASSYEQYF
d_call: TRBD1; j_call: TRBJ2-7; v_call: TRBV7-2; clone_size: .; cdr3_nt: TGTGCCAGCAGCCGGACGCCGACAGGGGGCTTAACTTCGACGTACGAGCAGTACTTC; cdr3_aa: CASSRTPTGGLTSTYEQYF
d_call: TRBD2; j_call: TRBJ2-7; v_call: TRBV5-1; clone_size: few; cdr3_nt: TGCGCCAGCAGCTTTCGACTAGCGGGAGTCGAGCAGTACTTC; cdr3_aa: CASSFRLAGVEQYF
d_call: .; j_call: TRBJ2-7; v_call: TRBV6-5; clone_size: .; cdr3_nt: TGTGCCAGCAGTCTCGGAGACCTGGGCTACGAGCAGTACTTC; cdr3_aa: CASSLGDLGYEQYF
d_call: .; j_call: TRBJ2-7; v_call: TRBV20-1; clone_size: .; cdr3_nt: TGCAGTGCAGCGGATAGCTACGAGCAGTACTTC; cdr3_aa: CSAADSYEQYF